This is a list of T cell receptor beta chains from one sample in a study. TCRdb re-called the 5' RACE reads through MiXCR, storing one row per CDR3 protein. The table lists tens of thousands of distinct CDR3 sequences, approximately 17% of them singletons. What was sequenced was naive CD4+ T cells sorted from a lymph node. The receptors derive from a female donor with breast cancer. Both conserved end residues are part of each CDR3. A D gene is named only where the DNA matches it firmly. Rows may omit the clone size; those that give it use once, few, many or a size class.

j_gene,abundance,v_gene,d_gene,CDR3nt,CDR3aa
TRBJ2-1,many,TRBV20-1,TRBD1,TGCAGTGCTAGAGACCCCCGGACAGGGGATTCTGAGCAGTTCTTC,CSARDPRTGDSEQFF
TRBJ1-6,many,TRBV7-8,TRBD1,TGTGCCAGCAGCTTAACAGGGGGCGGTTCACCCCTCCACTTT,CASSLTGGGSPLHF
TRBJ2-7,-,TRBV28,TRBD1,TGTGCCAGCAGCCGTGACAGGGGCCATGAAAACGAGCAGTACTTC,CASSRDRGHENEQYF
TRBJ2-3,few,TRBV7-3,TRBD2,TGTGCCAGCAGCTCCGGGACTAGAGGAGATACGCAGTATTTT,CASSSGTRGDTQYF
TRBJ1-5,-,TRBV5-1,-,TGCGCCAGCAGCTTGAGCCAGGGCGATCAGCCCCAGCATTTT,CASSLSQGDQPQHF
TRBJ2-5,few,TRBV6-1,-,TGTGCCAGCAGTGAAACTGGGGGAGAGACCCAGTACTTC,CASSETGGETQYF
TRBJ1-4,many,TRBV9,TRBD1,TGTGCCAGCAGCGTCCTCCCGGGGGGACAGGGAAATGAAAAACTGTTTTTT,CASSVLPGGQGNEKLFF
TRBJ1-2,medium-sized,TRBV5-1,-,TGCGCCAGCAGCTTGGTGGCGGCTAACTATGGCTACACCTTC,CASSLVAANYGYTF
TRBJ2-2,few,TRBV5-1,TRBD2,TGCGCCAGCAGCTTAACTAGCGGGATCCCCGGGGAGCTGTTTTTT,CASSLTSGIPGELFF
TRBJ2-3,few,TRBV6-5,-,TGTGCCAGCAGTTACTCCGGGGGCACAGATACGCAGTATTTT,CASSYSGGTDTQYF
TRBJ1-2,-,TRBV7-9,-,TGTGCCAGCCGCTTAGCCGGCCCCGAGGGCTATGGCTACACCTTC,CASRLAGPEGYGYTF
TRBJ2-3,many,TRBV11-1,TRBD2,TGTGCCAGCAGCCCGGGCGGGAGTTTGGATACGCAGTATTTT,CASSPGGSLDTQYF
TRBJ1-2,few,TRBV6-5,TRBD1,TGTGCCAGCAGTAGATTGGGGACAGCTTATGGCTACACCTTC,CASSRLGTAYGYTF
TRBJ2-2,-,TRBV6-1,-,TGTGCCAGCAGTGAAGTTGGCAGCGGCACCGGGGAGCTGTTTTTT,CASSEVGSGTGELFF
TRBJ1-6,-,TRBV28,-,TGTGCCACCGAAGGGGTTTCGGATAATTCACCCCTCCACTTT,CATEGVSDNSPLHF
TRBJ1-1,-,TRBV6-5,-,TGTGCCAGCAGTCGAGGGGGAACTGAAGCTTTCTTT,CASSRGGTEAFF
TRBJ2-1,many,TRBV12-3/TRBV12-4,-,TGTGCCAGCTCTCAGAGAACCGGGACTCCCTACAATGAGCAGTTCTTC,CASSQRTGTPYNEQFF
TRBJ1-4,medium-sized,TRBV6-5,TRBD1,TGTGCCAGCAGGGATCCAGGGGGTCGGCTGTTTTTT,CASRDPGGRLFF
TRBJ2-3,many,TRBV12-3/TRBV12-4,TRBD2,TGTGCCAGCAGCCCCCCTAGCGGGCGCACAGATACGCAGTATTTT,CASSPPSGRTDTQYF
TRBJ2-1,few,TRBV9,TRBD2,TGTGCCAGCAGCCGAAGAGGCGGGGGTTCCTACAATGAGCAGTTCTTC,CASSRRGGGSYNEQFF
TRBJ2-1,-,TRBV29-1,TRBD1,TGCAGCGTTGATACAGGGGGGTACAATGAGCAGTTCTTC,CSVDTGGYNEQFF
TRBJ2-5,-,TRBV5-1,-,TGCGCCAGTGGGCGGCCGGGAAAAGAGACCCAGTACTTC,CASGRPGKETQYF
TRBJ2-5,-,TRBV5-1,TRBD1,TGCGCCAGCTCCACCGGGACAGGGGAAGGGACCCAGTACTTC,CASSTGTGEGTQYF
TRBJ2-3,few,TRBV27,TRBD2,TGTGCCAGCAGTACGGGACTAGCGGGAGTGAATACGCAGTATTTT,CASSTGLAGVNTQYF
TRBJ2-2,-,TRBV5-4,-,TGTGCCAGCAGCCGGATCCTTAGCGGTAGCGCCGGGGAGCTGTTTTTT,CASSRILSGSAGELFF
TRBJ2-3,few,TRBV5-6,-,TGTGCCAGCCGGGGGTGGCCAGAATTGGATACGCAGTATTTT,CASRGWPELDTQYF
TRBJ2-5,-,TRBV20-1,TRBD2,TGCAGTGCCTTCGGGACTAGCGGGAGGGACCGTTACCAAGAGACCCAGTACTTC,CSAFGTSGRDRYQETQYF
TRBJ1-5,few,TRBV30,-,TGTGCCTGGAGTTCGGATCAAGAGGAGCCCCAGCATTTT,CAWSSDQEEPQHF
TRBJ1-2,-,TRBV5-1,TRBD1,TGCGCCAGCAGCTCGAAACAGGGGAACTATGGCTACACCTTC,CASSSKQGNYGYTF
TRBJ2-3,-,TRBV20-1,-,TGCAGTGCCCCTAGTGGATCCGATAGCATAGATACGCAGTATTTT,CSAPSGSDSIDTQYF
TRBJ1-2,few,TRBV28,TRBD1,TGTGCCAGCAGCCCCGCGGGACAGGGGATTTTAGGCTACACCTTC,CASSPAGQGILGYTF
TRBJ1-2,many,TRBV10-3,-,TGTGCCATCAGTGAGCCTCCCTGGGGGAACTATGGCTACACCTTC,CAISEPPWGNYGYTF
TRBJ2-7,many,TRBV29-1,-,TGCAGCGTAAAATTGGTGAGCTACGAGCAGTACTTC,CSVKLVSYEQYF
TRBJ2-7,-,TRBV6-6,-,TGTGCCAGCAGTTTTACCTCCCGGTTGGGGGGCTCTAATTTCGAGCAGTACTTC,CASSFTSRLGGSNFEQYF
TRBJ1-6,few,TRBV12-3/TRBV12-4,-,TGTGCCAGCAGTCCGACAGTGGGTGTCTCACCCCTCCACTTT,CASSPTVGVSPLHF
TRBJ1-5,-,TRBV20-1,TRBD1,TGCAGTGCTAGGGCCCCCCCCGGGACAGATAACAATCAGCCCCAGCATTTT,CSARAPPGTDNNQPQHF
TRBJ1-2,many,TRBV29-1,-,TGCAGCGTTGAAGCGCTTACTAGCTATGGCTACACCTTC,CSVEALTSYGYTF